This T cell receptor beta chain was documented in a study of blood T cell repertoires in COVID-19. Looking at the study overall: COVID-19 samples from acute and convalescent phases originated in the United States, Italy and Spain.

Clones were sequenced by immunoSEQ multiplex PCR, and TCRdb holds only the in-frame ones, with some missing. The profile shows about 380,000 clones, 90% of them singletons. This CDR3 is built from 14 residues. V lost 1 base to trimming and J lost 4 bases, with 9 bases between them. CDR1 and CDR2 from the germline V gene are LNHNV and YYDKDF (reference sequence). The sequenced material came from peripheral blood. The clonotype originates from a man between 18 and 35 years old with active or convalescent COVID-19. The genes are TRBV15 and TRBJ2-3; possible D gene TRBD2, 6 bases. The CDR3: CATSRAGGADTQYF. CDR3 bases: TGTGCCACCAGCAGAGCCGGAGGGGCAGATACGCAGTATTTT.